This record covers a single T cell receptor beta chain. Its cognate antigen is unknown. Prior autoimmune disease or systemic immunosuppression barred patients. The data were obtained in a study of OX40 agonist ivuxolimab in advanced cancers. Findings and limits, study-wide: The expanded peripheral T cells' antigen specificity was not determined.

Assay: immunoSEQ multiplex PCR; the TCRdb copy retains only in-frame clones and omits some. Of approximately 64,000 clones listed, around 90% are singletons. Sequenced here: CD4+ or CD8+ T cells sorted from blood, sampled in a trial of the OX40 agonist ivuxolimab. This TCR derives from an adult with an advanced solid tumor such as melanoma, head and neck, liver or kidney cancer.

CDR3 nucleotide sequence: TGCGCCAGCAGCCAAGATATCGGGAGTTCCTACAATGAGCAGTTCTTC. Its protein product is CASSQDIGSSYNEQFF. The chain combines TRBV4-3 with TRBJ2-1, with D maybe TRBD2 (6 bases). Germline V CDR1 and CDR2: LGHNA, YSLEER. The CDR3 is 16 residues long. V was pared by 0 bases and J by 1 base, with 10 bases between.